A selection of T cell receptor beta chains follows, all from one sample in a study of blood T cells in healthy people across ages. Via MiXCR, TCRdb re-called the 5' RACE reads, giving one row per CDR3 protein. The table has about 680,000 distinct CDR3 sequences, around 48% seen once. Sample: blood. The receptors originated from a woman in her sixties in good health. The CDR3 runs from the conserved cysteine through the conserved F or W. A D gene is named only where the DNA matches it firmly. Clone sizes are given selectively: once, few, many, or a class where the clone is expanded.

D: NA
V: TRBV14
J: TRBJ1-2
size: few
DNA: TGTGCCAGCAGCCCCATGAGTTATGGCTACACCTTC
CDR3: CASSPMSYGYTF

D: NA
V: TRBV9
J: TRBJ2-3
size: NA
DNA: TGTGCCAGCAGCGTAGGGGAAGGACAGCACACAGATACGCAGTATTTT
CDR3: CASSVGEGQHTDTQYF

D: TRBD1
V: TRBV11-1
J: TRBJ1-5
size: NA
DNA: TGTGCCAGCAGCTTGGACAGGGGGTGGCCCCAGCATTTT
CDR3: CASSLDRGWPQHF

D: NA
V: TRBV20-1
J: TRBJ2-5
size: NA
DNA: TGCAGTGCTGCGAATGACCAGGGGACCCAGTACTTC
CDR3: CSAANDQGTQYF

D: TRBD2
V: TRBV6-2/TRBV6-3
J: TRBJ2-7
size: NA
DNA: TGTGCCAGCAGTTACTCGACCAGGGAGGGCTACAATGAGCAGTACTTC
CDR3: CASSYSTREGYNEQYF

D: NA
V: TRBV18
J: TRBJ2-7
size: NA
DNA: TGTGCCAGCTCACCTGAATCCAGGGGTCTCTACGAGCAGTACTTC
CDR3: CASSPESRGLYEQYF

D: NA
V: TRBV18
J: TRBJ2-5
size: once
DNA: TGTGCCAGCTCAACCCTTCGGGAGACCCAGTACTTC
CDR3: CASSTLRETQYF

D: TRBD2
V: TRBV20-1
J: TRBJ2-5
size: once
DNA: TGCAGTGCTGAACTACTAGCGGGAGACCAAGAGACCCAGTACTTC
CDR3: CSAELLAGDQETQYF

D: NA
V: TRBV7-2
J: TRBJ2-7
size: many
DNA: TGTGCCAGCAGCTTAAGGCGTGGTGTGGGGCAGTACTTC
CDR3: CASSLRRGVGQYF

D: TRBD1
V: TRBV28
J: TRBJ2-3
size: once
DNA: TGTGCCAGCAGTTTATATGGGACAGGGGGCAGGGATACGCAGTATTTT
CDR3: CASSLYGTGGRDTQYF

D: NA
V: TRBV6-2/TRBV6-3
J: TRBJ1-1
size: few
DNA: TGTGCCAGCACCTACAGTGGCTACAGTGGGACTGAAGCTTTCTTT
CDR3: CASTYSGYSGTEAFF

D: NA
V: TRBV12-3/TRBV12-4
J: TRBJ2-7
size: few
DNA: TGTGCCAGCAGTTTTCGAGGGGAGGTCGACGAGCAGTACTTC
CDR3: CASSFRGEVDEQYF

D: TRBD1
V: TRBV2
J: TRBJ2-7
size: many
DNA: TGTGCCAGCACACGGACAGGGAGTCCCTACGAGCAGTACTTC
CDR3: CASTRTGSPYEQYF

D: NA
V: TRBV5-1
J: TRBJ2-5
size: few
DNA: TGCGCCAGCAGCTTGGCCGGTATGGGGGCCCAAGAGACCCAGTACTTC
CDR3: CASSLAGMGAQETQYF

D: NA
V: TRBV7-9
J: TRBJ1-1
size: few
DNA: TGTGCCAGCAGCCAAAGGGCGCTGAGGGGCACTGAAGCTTTCTTT
CDR3: CASSQRALRGTEAFF

D: NA
V: TRBV6-5
J: TRBJ2-1
size: once
DNA: TGTGCCAGCAGCTTACCGTGGGGGAATGAGCAGTTCTTC
CDR3: CASSLPWGNEQFF

D: TRBD1
V: TRBV24-1
J: TRBJ2-5
size: NA
DNA: TGTGCCACCAGTGATTTGAGCAGGGGGCAAGAGACCCAGTACTTC
CDR3: CATSDLSRGQETQYF

D: TRBD2
V: TRBV10-3
J: TRBJ2-7
size: NA
DNA: TGTGCCATCAGTCCTCGACTAGCGGGGTACAATGAGCAGTACTTC
CDR3: CAISPRLAGYNEQYF

D: NA
V: TRBV3-1
J: TRBJ1-1
size: few
DNA: TGTGCCAGCAGCCAGCCTGGTGGAGGGACTGAAGCTTTCTTT
CDR3: CASSQPGGGTEAFF

D: NA
V: TRBV20-1
J: TRBJ2-7
size: NA
DNA: TGCAGTGCCGGGAGAAGGGCCGAGCAGTACTTC
CDR3: CSAGRRAEQYF

D: NA
V: TRBV11-2
J: TRBJ2-3
size: NA
DNA: NA
CDR3: CDSSIYLCSVGLAGTDTQYF

D: NA
V: TRBV5-5
J: TRBJ2-3
size: NA
DNA: TGTGCCAGCAGCCCCTTTCTAGATACGCAGTATTTT
CDR3: CASSPFLDTQYF

D: NA
V: TRBV9
J: TRBJ2-7
size: NA
DNA: TGTGCCAGCAGCGTAGGTGGCTGGGGCTCCTACGAGCAGTACTTC
CDR3: CASSVGGWGSYEQYF

D: NA
V: TRBV6-5
J: TRBJ1-2
size: NA
DNA: TGTGCCAGCAGCCCGCAAGGGGGGGGGCGTTATGGCTACACCTTC
CDR3: CASSPQGGGRYGYTF

D: TRBD1
V: TRBV5-1
J: TRBJ2-7
size: NA
DNA: TGCACCAGCAGCTTAGCCGGGACAGGGCACTCCTACGAGCAGTACTTC
CDR3: CTSSLAGTGHSYEQYF

D: NA
V: TRBV6-2/TRBV6-3
J: TRBJ2-5
size: few
DNA: TGTGCCAGCAGTCAACGGGACAACCAAGAGACCCAGTACTTC
CDR3: CASSQRDNQETQYF

D: TRBD2
V: TRBV28
J: TRBJ2-5
size: NA
DNA: TGTGCCAGCAGTTTACGAGGACTAGCGGGAGGCGGGGCGGAGACCCAGTACTTC
CDR3: CASSLRGLAGGGAETQYF

D: NA
V: TRBV5-5
J: TRBJ2-1
size: few
DNA: TGTGCCAGCACTCGACTAGGGGACTACAATGAGCAGTTCTTC
CDR3: CASTRLGDYNEQFF

D: NA
V: TRBV7-9
J: TRBJ1-2
size: NA
DNA: TGTGCCAGCAGCTCGCCAGGGAGGCAGAGTGGCTACACCTTC
CDR3: CASSSPGRQSGYTF

D: NA
V: TRBV6-5
J: TRBJ2-6
size: many
DNA: TGTGCCAGCAAGGGTCCTGGGGCCAACGTCCTGACTTTC
CDR3: CASKGPGANVLTF

D: TRBD2
V: TRBV12-3/TRBV12-4
J: TRBJ2-3
size: many
DNA: TGTGCCAGCAGTTTACCTACTAGCGGGATCACAGATACGCAGTATTTT
CDR3: CASSLPTSGITDTQYF

D: TRBD1
V: TRBV15
J: TRBJ2-7
size: NA
DNA: TGTGCCACCAGCGGGGGGACAGGGGGCGGCTACGAGCAGTACTTC
CDR3: CATSGGTGGGYEQYF

D: NA
V: TRBV3-1
J: TRBJ2-3
size: NA
DNA: TGTGCCAGCAGCCCCCCCGACGGCACGCAGTATTTT
CDR3: CASSPPDGTQYF

D: NA
V: TRBV9
J: TRBJ2-2
size: few
DNA: TGTGCCAGCAGCGTAATAGGTCCGGTCGGGAACACCGGGGAGCTGTTTTTT
CDR3: CASSVIGPVGNTGELFF

D: NA
V: TRBV29-1
J: TRBJ2-3
size: few
DNA: TGCAGCGTTGAGACAGATACGCAGTATTTT
CDR3: CSVETDTQYF

D: NA
V: TRBV3-1
J: TRBJ2-6
size: few
DNA: TGTGCCAGCAGCCATGGTGGAACCTCTGGGGCCAACGTCCTGACTTTC
CDR3: CASSHGGTSGANVLTF

D: TRBD1
V: TRBV28
J: TRBJ2-7
size: NA
DNA: TGTGCCAGCAGTTTTGGAGACAGGGACTACGAGCAGTACTTC
CDR3: CASSFGDRDYEQYF

D: NA
V: TRBV4-2
J: TRBJ2-7
size: NA
DNA: TGTGCCAGCAGCCCCAACGGGGCATCGTCCTACGAGCAGTACTTC
CDR3: CASSPNGASSYEQYF

D: NA
V: TRBV5-1
J: TRBJ2-7
size: NA
DNA: TGCGCCAGCAGCTTGGAGACAGCGGGCGGATACAATGAGCAGTACTTC
CDR3: CASSLETAGGYNEQYF

D: NA
V: TRBV27
J: TRBJ1-6
size: few
DNA: TGTGCCAGCAGTTTATTCTGGAGCTCCTATAATTCACCCCTCCACTTT
CDR3: CASSLFWSSYNSPLHF

D: NA
V: TRBV20-1
J: TRBJ2-3
size: NA
DNA: TGCAGTGCTAGACCTTACGGCGAGTTCACAGATACGCAGTATTTT
CDR3: CSARPYGEFTDTQYF

D: NA
V: TRBV4-3
J: TRBJ2-7
size: many
DNA: TGCGCCAGCAGCCAAGCAGCTAGGACGGGAGAGCAGTACTTC
CDR3: CASSQAARTGEQYF

D: NA
V: TRBV20-1
J: TRBJ1-2
size: NA
DNA: TGCAGTGCTAGAGATCCCAACAGCAACTATGGCCACACCTTC
CDR3: CSARDPNSNYGHTF

D: NA
V: TRBV20-1
J: TRBJ2-5
size: few
DNA: TGCAGTGCTAGTTATAGGGGGTTTGAGACCCAGTACTTC
CDR3: CSASYRGFETQYF

D: NA
V: TRBV7-3
J: TRBJ2-1
size: NA
DNA: TGTGCCAGCAGCTCCAACTGGGGCAATGAGCAGTTCTTC
CDR3: CASSSNWGNEQFF